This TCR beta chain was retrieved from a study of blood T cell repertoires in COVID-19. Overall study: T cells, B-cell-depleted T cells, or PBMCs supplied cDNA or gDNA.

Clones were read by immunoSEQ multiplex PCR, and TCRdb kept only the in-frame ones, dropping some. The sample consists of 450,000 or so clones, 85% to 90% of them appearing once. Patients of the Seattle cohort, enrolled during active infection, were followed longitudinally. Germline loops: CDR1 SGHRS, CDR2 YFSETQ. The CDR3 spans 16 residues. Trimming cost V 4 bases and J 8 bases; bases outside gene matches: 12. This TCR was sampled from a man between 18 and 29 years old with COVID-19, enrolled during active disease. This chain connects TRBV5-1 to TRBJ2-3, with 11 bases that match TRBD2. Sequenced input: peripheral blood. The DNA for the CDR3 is TGCGCCAGCAGCGGATCTAGCGGGGGGCTTTACGGTACGCAGTATTTT. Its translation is CASSGSSGGLYGTQYF.